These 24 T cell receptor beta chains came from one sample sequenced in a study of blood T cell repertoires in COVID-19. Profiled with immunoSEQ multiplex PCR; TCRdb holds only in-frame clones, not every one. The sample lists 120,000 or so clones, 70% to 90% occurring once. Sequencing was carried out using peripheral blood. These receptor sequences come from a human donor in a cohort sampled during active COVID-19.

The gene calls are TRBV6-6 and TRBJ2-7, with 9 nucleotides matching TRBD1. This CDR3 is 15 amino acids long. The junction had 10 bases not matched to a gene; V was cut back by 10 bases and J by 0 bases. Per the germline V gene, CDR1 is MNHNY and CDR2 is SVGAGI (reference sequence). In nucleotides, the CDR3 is TGTGCCACTCGATACCCGGGACAGGGCTCCTACGAGCAGTACTTC. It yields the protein CATRYPGQGSYEQYF.

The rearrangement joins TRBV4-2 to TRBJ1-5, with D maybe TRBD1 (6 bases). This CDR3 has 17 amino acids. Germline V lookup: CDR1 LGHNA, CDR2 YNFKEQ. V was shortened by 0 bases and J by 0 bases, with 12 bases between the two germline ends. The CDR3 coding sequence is TGTGCCAGCAGCCAAGATTTCGGACAGACTAGCAATCAGCCCCAGCATTTT. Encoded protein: CASSQDFGQTSNQPQHF.

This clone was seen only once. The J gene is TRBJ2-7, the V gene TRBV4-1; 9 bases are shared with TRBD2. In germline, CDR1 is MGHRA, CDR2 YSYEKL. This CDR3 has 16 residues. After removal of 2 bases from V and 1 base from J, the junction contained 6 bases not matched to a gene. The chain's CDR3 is CASSQPTSGGSYEQYF. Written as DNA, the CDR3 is TGCGCCAGCAGCCAACCGACTAGCGGAGGGTCCTACGAGCAGTACTTC.

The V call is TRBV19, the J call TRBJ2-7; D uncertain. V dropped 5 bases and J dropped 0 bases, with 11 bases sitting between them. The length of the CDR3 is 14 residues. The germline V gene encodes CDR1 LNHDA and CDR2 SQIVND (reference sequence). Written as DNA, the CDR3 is TGTGCCAGTAGTTTAGCCCCGAGCTCCTACGAGCAGTACTTC. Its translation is CASSLAPSSYEQYF.

The CDR3 region is CASSDRGGAHNEQFF. The DNA of the CDR3 is TGTGCCAGCAGCGACCGCGGGGGGGCACACAATGAGCAGTTCTTC. This chain connects TRBV7-9 to TRBJ2-1; TRBD2 matches at 9 bases. CDR3 length: 15 amino acids. V was pared by 5 bases and J by 5 bases, with 7 bases of the junction left unmatched. CDR1 and CDR2 (germline): SEHNR, FQNEAQ (reference sequence).

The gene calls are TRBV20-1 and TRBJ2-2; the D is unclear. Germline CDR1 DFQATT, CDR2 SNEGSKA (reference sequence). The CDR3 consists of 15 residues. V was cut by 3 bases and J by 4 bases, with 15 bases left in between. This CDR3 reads CSASRPFSSTGELFF. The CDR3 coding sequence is TGCAGTGCTAGTCGTCCTTTTTCTTCCACCGGGGAGCTGTTTTTT.

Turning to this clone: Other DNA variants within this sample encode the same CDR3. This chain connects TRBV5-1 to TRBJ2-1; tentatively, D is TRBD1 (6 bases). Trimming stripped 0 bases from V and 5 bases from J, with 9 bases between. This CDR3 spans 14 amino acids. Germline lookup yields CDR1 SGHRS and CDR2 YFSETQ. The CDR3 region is CASSLGQAHNEQFF. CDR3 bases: TGCGCCAGCAGCTTGGGACAGGCCCACAATGAGCAGTTCTTC.

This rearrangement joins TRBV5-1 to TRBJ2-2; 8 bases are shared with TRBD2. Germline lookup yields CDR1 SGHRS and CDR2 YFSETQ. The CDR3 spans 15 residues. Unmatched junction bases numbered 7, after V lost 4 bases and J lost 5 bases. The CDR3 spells CASSNSGGPTGELFF. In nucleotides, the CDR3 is TGCGCCAGCAGCAACTCGGGAGGGCCAACCGGGGAGCTGTTTTTT.

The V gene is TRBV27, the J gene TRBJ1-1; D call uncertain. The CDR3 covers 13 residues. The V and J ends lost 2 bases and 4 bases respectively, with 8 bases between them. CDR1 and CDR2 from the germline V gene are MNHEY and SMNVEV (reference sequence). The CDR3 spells CASSLSVSTEAFF. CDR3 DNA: TGTGCCAGCAGTTTAAGTGTCAGCACTGAAGCTTTCTTT.

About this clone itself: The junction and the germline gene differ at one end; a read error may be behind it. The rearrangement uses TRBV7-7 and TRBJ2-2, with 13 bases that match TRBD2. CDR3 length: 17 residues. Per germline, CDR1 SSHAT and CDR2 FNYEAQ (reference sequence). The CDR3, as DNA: TGTGCTAGCAGCTTAACCGGGACTAGCGGGGCCACCGGGGAGCTGTTTTTT. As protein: CASSLTGTSGATGELFF.

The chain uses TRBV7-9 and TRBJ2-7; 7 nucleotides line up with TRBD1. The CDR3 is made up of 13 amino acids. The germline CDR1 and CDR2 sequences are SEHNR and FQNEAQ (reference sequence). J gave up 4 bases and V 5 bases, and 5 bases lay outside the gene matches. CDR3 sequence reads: CASSLRQGYEQYF. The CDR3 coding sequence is TGTGCCAGCAGCCTACGACAGGGATACGAGCAGTACTTC.

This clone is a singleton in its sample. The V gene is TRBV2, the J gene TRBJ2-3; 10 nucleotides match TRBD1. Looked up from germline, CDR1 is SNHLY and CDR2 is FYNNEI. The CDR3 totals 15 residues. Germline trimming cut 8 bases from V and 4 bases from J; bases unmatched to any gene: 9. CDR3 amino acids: CASVTGGGGPDTQYF. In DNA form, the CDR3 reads TGTGCCAGCGTGACAGGGGGCGGGGGGCCAGATACGCAGTATTTT. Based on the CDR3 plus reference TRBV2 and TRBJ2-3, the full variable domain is EPEVTQTPSHQVTQMGQEVILRCVPISNHLYFYWYRQILGQKVEFLVSFYNNEISEKSEIFDDQFSVERPDGSNFTLKIRSTKLEDSAMYFCASVTGGGGPDTQYFGPGTRLTVL.

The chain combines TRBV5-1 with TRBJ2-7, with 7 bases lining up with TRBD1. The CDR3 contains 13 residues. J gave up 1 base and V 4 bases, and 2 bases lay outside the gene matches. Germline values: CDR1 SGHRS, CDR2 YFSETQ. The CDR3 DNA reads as TGCGCCAGCAGCACGGGACAGTCCTACGAGCAGTACTTC. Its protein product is CASSTGQSYEQYF.

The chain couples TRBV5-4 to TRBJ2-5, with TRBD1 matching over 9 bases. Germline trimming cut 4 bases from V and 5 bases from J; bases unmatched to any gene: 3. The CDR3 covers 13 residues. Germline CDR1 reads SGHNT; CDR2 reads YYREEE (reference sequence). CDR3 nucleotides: TGTGCCAGCAGCCGGACAGGGGAGGAGACCCAGTACTTC. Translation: CASSRTGEETQYF.

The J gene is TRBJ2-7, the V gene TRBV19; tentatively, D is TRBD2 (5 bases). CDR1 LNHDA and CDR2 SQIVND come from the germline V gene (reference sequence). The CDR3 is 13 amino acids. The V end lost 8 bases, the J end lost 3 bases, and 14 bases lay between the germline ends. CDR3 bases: TGTGCCAGTTCATTCGGGGTTGACTACGAGCAGTACTTC. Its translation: CASSFGVDYEQYF.

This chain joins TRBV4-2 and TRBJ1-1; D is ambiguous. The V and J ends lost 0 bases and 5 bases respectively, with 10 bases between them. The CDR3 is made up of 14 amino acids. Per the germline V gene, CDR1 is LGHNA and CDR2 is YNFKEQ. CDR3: CASSQDVEGTEAFF. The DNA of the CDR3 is TGTGCCAGCAGCCAAGATGTGGAGGGTACTGAAGCTTTCTTT.

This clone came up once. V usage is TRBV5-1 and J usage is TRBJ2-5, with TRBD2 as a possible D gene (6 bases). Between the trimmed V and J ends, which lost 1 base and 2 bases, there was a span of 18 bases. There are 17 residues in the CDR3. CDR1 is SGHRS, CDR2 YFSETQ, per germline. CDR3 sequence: CASSLTGSGTPQETQYF. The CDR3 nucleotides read TGCGCCAGCAGCTTGACGGGTTCGGGGACTCCACAAGAGACCCAGTACTTC. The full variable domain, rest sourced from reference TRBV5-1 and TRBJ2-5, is KAGVTQTPRYLIKTRGQQVTLSCSPISGHRSVSWYQQTPGQGLQFLFEYFSETQRNKGNFPGRFSGRQFSNSRSEMNVSTLELGDSALYLCASSLTGSGTPQETQYFGPGTRLLVL.

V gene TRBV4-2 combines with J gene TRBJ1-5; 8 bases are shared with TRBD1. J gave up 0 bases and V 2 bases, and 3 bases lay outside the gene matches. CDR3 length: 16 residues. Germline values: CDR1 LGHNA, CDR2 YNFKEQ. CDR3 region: CASSQQQGDSNQPQHF. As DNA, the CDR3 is TGTGCCAGCAGCCAACAACAGGGGGATAGCAATCAGCCCCAGCATTTT.

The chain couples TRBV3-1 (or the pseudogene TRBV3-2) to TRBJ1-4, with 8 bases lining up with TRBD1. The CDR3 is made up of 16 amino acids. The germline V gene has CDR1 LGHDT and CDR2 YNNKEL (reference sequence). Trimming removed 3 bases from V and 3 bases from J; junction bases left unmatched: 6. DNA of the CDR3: TGTGCCAGCAGCCACCCCCAGGGGGCGCCTAATGAAAAACTGTTTTTT. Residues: CASSHPQGAPNEKLFF.

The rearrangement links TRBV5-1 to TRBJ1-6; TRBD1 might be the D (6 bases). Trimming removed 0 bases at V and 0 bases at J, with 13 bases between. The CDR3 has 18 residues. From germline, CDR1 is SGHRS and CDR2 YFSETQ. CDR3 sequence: CASSLAGGRGSYNSPLHF. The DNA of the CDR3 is TGCGCCAGCAGCTTGGCCGGGGGGCGCGGCTCCTATAATTCACCCCTCCACTTT.

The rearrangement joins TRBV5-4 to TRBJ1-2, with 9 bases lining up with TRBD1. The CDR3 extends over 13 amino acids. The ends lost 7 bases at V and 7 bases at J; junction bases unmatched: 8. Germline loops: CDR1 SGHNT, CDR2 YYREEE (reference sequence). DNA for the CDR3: TGTGCCAGCTCCGACACAGGGGGCAGTGGCTACACCTTC. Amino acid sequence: CASSDTGGSGYTF. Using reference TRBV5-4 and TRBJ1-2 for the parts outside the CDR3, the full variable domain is ETGVTQSPTHLIKTRGQQVTLRCSSQSGHNTVSWYQQALGQGPQFIFQYYREEENGRGNFPPRFSGLQFPNYSSELNVNALELDDSALYLCASSDTGGSGYTFGSGTRLTVV.

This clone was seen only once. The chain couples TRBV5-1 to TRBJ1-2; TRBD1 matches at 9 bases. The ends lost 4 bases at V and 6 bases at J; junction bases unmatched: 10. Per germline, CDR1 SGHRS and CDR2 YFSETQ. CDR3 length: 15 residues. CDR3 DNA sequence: TGCGCCAGCAGCGGAACCGGGACAGGGTTTGATGGCTACACCTTC. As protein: CASSGTGTGFDGYTF.

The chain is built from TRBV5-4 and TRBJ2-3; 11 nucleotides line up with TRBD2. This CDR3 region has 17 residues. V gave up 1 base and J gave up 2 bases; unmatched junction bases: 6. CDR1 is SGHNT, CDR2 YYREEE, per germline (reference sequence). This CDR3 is CASSLSSGRGYTDTQYF. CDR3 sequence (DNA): TGTGCCAGCAGCTTGAGTAGCGGGAGGGGGTACACAGATACGCAGTATTTT.

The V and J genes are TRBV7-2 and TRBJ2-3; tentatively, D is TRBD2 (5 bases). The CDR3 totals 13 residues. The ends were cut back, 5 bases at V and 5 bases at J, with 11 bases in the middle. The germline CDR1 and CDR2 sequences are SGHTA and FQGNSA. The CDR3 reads CASSLKSGDTQYF. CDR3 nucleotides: TGTGCCAGCAGCCTAAAAAGCGGAGATACGCAGTATTTT.